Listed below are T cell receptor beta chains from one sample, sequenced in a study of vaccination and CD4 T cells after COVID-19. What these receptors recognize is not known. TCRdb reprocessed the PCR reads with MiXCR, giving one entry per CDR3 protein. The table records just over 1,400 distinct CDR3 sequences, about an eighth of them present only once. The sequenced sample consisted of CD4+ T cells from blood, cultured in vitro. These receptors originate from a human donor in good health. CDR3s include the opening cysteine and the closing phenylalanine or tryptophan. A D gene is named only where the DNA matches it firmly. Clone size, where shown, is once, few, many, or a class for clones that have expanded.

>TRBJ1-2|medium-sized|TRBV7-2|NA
TGTGCCAGCAGCTTCGAGCCACGCTATGGCTACACCTTC
CASSFEPRYGYTF
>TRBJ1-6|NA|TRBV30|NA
TGTGCCTGCTTAGACAGGAGTCCTAATTCACCCCTCCACTTT
CACLDRSPNSPLHF
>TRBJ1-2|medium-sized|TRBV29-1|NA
TGCAGCGTTGAAGGGGTTCATGGCTACACCTTC
CSVEGVHGYTF
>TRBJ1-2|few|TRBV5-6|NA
TGTGCCAGCAGCTTGATGCCACCCCCCTATGGCTACACCTTC
CASSLMPPPYGYTF
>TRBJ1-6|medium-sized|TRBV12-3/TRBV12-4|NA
TGTGCCAGCAGTTTAGAGGGGGTGTCCTATAATTCACCCCTCCACTTT
CASSLEGVSYNSPLHF
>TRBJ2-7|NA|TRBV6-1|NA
TGTGCCAGCAGTGAATTCACTATAGGGCTAGGACCCTACGAGCAGTACTTC
CASSEFTIGLGPYEQYF
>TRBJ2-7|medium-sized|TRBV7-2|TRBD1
TGTGCCAGCAGCTTAGAATACCCGGGACAGGGGGGCGAGCAGTACTTC
CASSLEYPGQGGEQYF
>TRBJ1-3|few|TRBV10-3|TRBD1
TGTGCCATCAGTGGACAGGGGGGCGGAAGCTCTGGAAACACCATATATTTT
CAISGQGGGSSGNTIYF
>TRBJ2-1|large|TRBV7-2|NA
TGTGCCAGCAGCTTAGGTAGCATCGAGCAGTTCTTC
CASSLGSIEQFF
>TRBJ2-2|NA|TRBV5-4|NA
TGTGCCAGCAGTTCCCACCTCAGGGGAAACACCGGGGAGCTGTTTTTT
CASSSHLRGNTGELFF
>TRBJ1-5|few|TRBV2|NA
TGTGCCAGCAGTAAATCGACGGTTCTCATCCAGCCCCAGCATTTT
CASSKSTVLIQPQHF
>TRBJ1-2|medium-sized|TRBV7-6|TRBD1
TGTGCCAGCAGCTTAGGGGGGGGACAGTACTATGGCTACACCTTC
CASSLGGGQYYGYTF
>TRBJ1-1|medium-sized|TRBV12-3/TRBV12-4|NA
TGTGCCAGCAGTTTGGAGGGGGAAACTTTCTTT
CASSLEGETFF
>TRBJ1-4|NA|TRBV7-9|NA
TGTGCCAGCACAAGTACAGAAGACGATGAAAAACTGTTTTTT
CASTSTEDDEKLFF
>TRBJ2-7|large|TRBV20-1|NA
TGCAGTGCTAGAGAAATAACAGCTCTCTACGAGCAGTACTTC
CSAREITALYEQYF
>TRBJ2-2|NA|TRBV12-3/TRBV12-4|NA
TGTGCCAGCAGCCGGACAGGGGAGCTGTTTTTT
CASSRTGELFF
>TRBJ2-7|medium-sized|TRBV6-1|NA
TGTGCCACCACCCCTACAAGGGGGTTCTACGAGCAGTACTTC
CATTPTRGFYEQYF
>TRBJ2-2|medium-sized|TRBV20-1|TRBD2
TGCAGTGCTAGAGATTCGACTAGCGGGAACACCGGGGAGCTGTTTTTT
CSARDSTSGNTGELFF
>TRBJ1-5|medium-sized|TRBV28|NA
NA
CASSFLAATPQHF
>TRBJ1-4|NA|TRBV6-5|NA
TGTGCCAGCAGTTATCGGGGGGGAGATGAAAAACTGTTTTTT
CASSYRGGDEKLFF
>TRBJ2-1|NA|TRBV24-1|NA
TGTGCCACCAGTGATTTAAAGTACAATGAGCAGTTCTTC
CATSDLKYNEQFF
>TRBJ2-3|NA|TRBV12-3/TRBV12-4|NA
TGTGCCAGCAGTACCAGGGGAGATAGCACAGATACGCAGTATTTT
CASSTRGDSTDTQYF
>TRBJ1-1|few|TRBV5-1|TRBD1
TGCGCCAGCAGCTTGGAAGGGGGCGCGACTGAAGCTTTCTTT
CASSLEGGATEAFF
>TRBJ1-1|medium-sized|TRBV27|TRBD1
TGTGCCAGAGCCCTCGACAGGGTGGAAGCTTTCTTT
CARALDRVEAFF
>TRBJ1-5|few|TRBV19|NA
TGTGCCAGTAGTATAGATTTGTTTCGTGAGTTTTATAGCAATCAGCCCCAGCATTTT
CASSIDLFREFYSNQPQHF
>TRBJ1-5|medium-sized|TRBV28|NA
TGTGCCAGCAGCGAAAGACGGGTCAATCAGCCCCAGCATTTT
CASSERRVNQPQHF
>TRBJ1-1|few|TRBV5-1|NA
TGCGCCAGCAGCTTCGGGGGGGTGAACACTGAAGCTTTCTTT
CASSFGGVNTEAFF
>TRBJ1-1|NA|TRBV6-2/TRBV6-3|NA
TGTGCCAGCAGTTACCCCAGGGGCAAACCCCCGCCTGAAGCTTTCTTT
CASSYPRGKPPPEAFF
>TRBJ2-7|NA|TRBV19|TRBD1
TGTGCCACCTCCCCTGGACAGGGTTTTTCCTACGAGCAGTACTTC
CATSPGQGFSYEQYF
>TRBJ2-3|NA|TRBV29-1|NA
TGCAGCGTTGAGGACTACACAGATACGCAGTATTTT
CSVEDYTDTQYF
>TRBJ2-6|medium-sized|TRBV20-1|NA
TGCAGTGCTCGCTCTGGGGCCAACGTCCTGACTTTC
CSARSGANVLTF
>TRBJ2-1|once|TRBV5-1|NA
TGCGCCAGCAGTCTGAGTACAGAGGATGAGCAGTTCTTC
CASSLSTEDEQFF
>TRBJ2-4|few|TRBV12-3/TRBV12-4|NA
TGTGCCAGCAGTTTGCGGGCTGGGAATCAGTACTTC
CASSLRAGNQYF
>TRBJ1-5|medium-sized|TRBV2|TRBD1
TGTGCCAGCAGTGGGGACAGCTTTGAGCCCCAGCATTTT
CASSGDSFEPQHF
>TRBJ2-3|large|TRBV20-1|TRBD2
TGCAGTGCTTACGGGACTAGCGGGAGGCATCTCACAGATACGCAGTATTTT
CSAYGTSGRHLTDTQYF
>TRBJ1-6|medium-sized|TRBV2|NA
TGTGCCAGCACCTGGGGACGGACTTCACCCCTCCACTTT
CASTWGRTSPLHF
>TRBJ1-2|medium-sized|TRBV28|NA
TGTGCCAGCAGTTTTCCCTTGCAGACCTCTCGTGGCTACACCTTC
CASSFPLQTSRGYTF
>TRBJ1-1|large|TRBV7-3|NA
TGTGCCAGCAGCTTAAGAAGGGGGACTGAAGCTTTCTTT
CASSLRRGTEAFF
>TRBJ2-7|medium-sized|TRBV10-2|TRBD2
TGCGCCACCCGACTAGCGGGGGCCTACGAGCAGTACTTC
CATRLAGAYEQYF
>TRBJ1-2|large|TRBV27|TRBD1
TGTGCCAGCAGGCGTCAGGGGGTCTATGGCTACACCTTC
CASRRQGVYGYTF
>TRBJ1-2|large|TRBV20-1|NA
TGCAGTGCTAGTTACTATGGCTACACCTTC
CSASYYGYTF
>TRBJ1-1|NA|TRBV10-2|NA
TGCGCCAGCAGGAGGCCGGGGGTCGGAACTGAAGCTTTCTTT
CASRRPGVGTEAFF
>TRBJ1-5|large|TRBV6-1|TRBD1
TGTGCCAGCAGCCCTACAGGGGGAGGCGATCAGCCCCAGCATTTT
CASSPTGGGDQPQHF
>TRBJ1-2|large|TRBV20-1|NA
TGCAGTGCTAGAAAAGCCGGGACGGATGGGCATGGCTACACCTTC
CSARKAGTDGHGYTF
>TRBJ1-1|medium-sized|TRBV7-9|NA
TGTGCCAGCAGCTACCCCTCCGGGCCAGCTTTCTTT
CASSYPSGPAFF
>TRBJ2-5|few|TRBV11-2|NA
TGTGCCAGCAGCTTAGCCGTAGGGGGGGAGACCCAGTACTTC
CASSLAVGGETQYF
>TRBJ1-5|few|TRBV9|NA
TGTGCCAGCACCCACCACCCCCCATATTTGGGGCGGGGGGTGGATAGCAATCAGCCCCAGCATTTT
CASTHHPPYLGRGVDSNQPQHF
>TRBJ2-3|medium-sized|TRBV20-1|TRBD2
TGCAGTGCTAGAGAAATATCCGGGACTAGCGGGGTGGGTGATACGCAGTATTTT
CSAREISGTSGVGDTQYF
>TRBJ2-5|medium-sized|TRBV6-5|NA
TGTGCCAGCAGTTCCCGAATGGCCGAGAAACAAGAGACCCAGTACTTC
CASSSRMAEKQETQYF
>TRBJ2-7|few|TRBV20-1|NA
TGCAGTGCCCAACAGGGAGGCGGCCTAGGCGAGCAGTACTTC
CSAQQGGGLGEQYF
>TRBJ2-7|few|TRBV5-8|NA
NA
CASSFGPGPPYEQYF
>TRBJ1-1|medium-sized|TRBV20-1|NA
TGCAGTGCTAGATCGACAGCTATCAGTTTCACTGAAGCTTTCTTT
CSARSTAISFTEAFF
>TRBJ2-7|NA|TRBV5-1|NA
TGCGCCAGCAGCATGGGCGTCAGTTCCTACGAGCAGTACTTC
CASSMGVSSYEQYF
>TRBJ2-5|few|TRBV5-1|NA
TGCGCCAGCAGCACCGCCCTGGCCTCAGAGACCCAGTACTTC
CASSTALASETQYF
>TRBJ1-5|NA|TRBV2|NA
TGTGCCAGCAGTCCCGCACTCCGGCGAAATCAGCCCCAGCATTTT
CASSPALRRNQPQHF
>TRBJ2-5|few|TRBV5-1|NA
TGCGCCAGCAGCTTGGCCCCAGGAGCGGAGACCCAGTACTTC
CASSLAPGAETQYF
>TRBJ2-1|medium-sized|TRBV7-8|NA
TGTGCCAGCAACCCTCAGGGGGGAGAGACGGGTGAGCAGTTCTTC
CASNPQGGETGEQFF
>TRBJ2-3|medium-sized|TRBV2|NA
TGTGCCAGCAGTGAGATAGGTTTGACAGATACGCAGTATTTT
CASSEIGLTDTQYF
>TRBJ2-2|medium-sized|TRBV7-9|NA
TGTGCCAGCAGCTTCTCGGTAACCGGGGAGCTGTTTTTT
CASSFSVTGELFF
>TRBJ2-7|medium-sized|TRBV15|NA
TGTGCCACCAGCGTAGGGACCTCGCACTACTACGAGCAGTACTTC
CATSVGTSHYYEQYF